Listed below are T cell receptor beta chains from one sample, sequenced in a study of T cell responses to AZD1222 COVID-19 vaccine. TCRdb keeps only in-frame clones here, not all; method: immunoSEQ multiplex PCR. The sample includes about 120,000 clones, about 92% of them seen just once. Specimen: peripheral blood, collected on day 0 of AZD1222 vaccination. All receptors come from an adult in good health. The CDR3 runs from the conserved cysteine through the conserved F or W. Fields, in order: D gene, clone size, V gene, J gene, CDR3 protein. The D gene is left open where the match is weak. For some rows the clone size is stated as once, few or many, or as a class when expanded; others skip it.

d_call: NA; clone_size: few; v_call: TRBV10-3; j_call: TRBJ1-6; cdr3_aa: CAISADALPRNSPLHF
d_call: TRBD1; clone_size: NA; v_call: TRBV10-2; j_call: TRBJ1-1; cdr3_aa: CASSPTGGNTEAFF
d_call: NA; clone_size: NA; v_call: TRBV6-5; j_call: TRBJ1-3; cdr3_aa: CASSYSGGAGNTIYF
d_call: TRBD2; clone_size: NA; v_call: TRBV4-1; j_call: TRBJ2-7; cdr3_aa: CASSQARTSQIFSAYEQYF
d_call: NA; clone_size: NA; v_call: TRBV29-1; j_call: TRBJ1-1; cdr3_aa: CSVVSARAGPEAFF
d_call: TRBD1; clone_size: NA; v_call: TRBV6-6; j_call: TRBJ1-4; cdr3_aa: CASSSGQGHEKLFF
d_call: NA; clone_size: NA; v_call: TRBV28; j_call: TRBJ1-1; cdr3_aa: CASTPVGGEIEAFF
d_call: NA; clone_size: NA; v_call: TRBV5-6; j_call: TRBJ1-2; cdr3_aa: CASSSLTLNYGYTF
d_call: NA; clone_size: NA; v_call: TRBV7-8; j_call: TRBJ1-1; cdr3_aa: CASSLSWTEAFF
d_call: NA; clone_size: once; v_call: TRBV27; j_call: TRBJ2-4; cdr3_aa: CASSSAKNIQYF
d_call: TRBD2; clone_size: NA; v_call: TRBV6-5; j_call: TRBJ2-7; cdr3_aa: CASTTGAGGYEQYF
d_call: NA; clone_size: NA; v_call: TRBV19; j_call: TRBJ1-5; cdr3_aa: CASSEMGRSNQPQHF
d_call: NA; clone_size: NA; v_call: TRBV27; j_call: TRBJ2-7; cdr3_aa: CASSLGSLGEQYF
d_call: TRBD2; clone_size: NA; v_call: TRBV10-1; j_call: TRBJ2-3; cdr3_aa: CASSALAGGPLDTQYF
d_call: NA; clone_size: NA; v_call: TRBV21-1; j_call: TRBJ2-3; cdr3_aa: CASSKGGGRASSTDTQYF
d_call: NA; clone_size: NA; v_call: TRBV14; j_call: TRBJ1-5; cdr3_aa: CASSQVIGQPQHF
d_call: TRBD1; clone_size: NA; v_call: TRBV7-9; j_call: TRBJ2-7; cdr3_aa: CASSFRDRPYEQYF
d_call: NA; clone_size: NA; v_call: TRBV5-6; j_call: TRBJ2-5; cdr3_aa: CASSWDLKETQYF
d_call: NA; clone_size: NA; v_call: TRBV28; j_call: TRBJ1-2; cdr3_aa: CASSFPGTERIYTF
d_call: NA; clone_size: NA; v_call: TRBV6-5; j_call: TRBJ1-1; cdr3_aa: CASRGAGYMNTEAFF
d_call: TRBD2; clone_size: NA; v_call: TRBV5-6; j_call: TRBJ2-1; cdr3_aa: CASSLGAGGRYNEQFF
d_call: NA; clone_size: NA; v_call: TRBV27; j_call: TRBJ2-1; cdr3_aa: CASSLAGSYNEQFF
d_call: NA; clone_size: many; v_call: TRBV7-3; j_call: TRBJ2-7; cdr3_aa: CASSLIGGTSYEQYF
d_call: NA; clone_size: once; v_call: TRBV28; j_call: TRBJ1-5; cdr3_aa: CASSSSPGGGYNQPQHF
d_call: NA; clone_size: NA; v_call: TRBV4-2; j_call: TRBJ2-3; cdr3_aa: CASSQERGTRTQYF
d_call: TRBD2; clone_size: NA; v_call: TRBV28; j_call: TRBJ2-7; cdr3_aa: CASSPLFSGGPYEQYF
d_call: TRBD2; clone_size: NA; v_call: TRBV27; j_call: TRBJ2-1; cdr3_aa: CATGAGLYNEQFF
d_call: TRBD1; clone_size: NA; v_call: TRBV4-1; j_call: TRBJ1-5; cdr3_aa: CASSQDPGQHNQPQHF
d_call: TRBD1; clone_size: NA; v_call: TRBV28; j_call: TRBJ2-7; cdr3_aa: CASRLGQGRDEQYF
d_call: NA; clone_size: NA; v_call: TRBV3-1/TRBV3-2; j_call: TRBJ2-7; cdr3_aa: CASSQDFSGYEQYF
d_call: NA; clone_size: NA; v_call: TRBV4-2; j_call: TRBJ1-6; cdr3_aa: CASSQQRGGSPLHF
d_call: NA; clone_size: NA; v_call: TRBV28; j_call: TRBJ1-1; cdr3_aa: CASSLAGDTEAFF
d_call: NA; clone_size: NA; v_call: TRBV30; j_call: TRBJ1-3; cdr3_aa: CAWSGINSGNTIYF
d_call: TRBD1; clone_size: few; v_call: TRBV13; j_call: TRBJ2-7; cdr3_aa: CASSSGQLSYEQYF
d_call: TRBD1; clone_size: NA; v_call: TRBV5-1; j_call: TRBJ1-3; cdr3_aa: CASSSQGAPGNTIYF
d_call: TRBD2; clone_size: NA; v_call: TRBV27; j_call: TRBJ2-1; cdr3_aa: CASRASGSSGNEQFF
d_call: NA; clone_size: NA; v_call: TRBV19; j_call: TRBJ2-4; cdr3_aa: CASSIGTGSGDIQYF
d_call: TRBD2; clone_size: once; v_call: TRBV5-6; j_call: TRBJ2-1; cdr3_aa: CASSSPGLAGFGGFF
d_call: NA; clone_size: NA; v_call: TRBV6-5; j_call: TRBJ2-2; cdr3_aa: CASSYSSSGELFF
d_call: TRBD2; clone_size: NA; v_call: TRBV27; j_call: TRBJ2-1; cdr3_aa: CASSFSLAGGPTYNEQFF
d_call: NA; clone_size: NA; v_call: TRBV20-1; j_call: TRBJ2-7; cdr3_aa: CSASSWRENYEQYF